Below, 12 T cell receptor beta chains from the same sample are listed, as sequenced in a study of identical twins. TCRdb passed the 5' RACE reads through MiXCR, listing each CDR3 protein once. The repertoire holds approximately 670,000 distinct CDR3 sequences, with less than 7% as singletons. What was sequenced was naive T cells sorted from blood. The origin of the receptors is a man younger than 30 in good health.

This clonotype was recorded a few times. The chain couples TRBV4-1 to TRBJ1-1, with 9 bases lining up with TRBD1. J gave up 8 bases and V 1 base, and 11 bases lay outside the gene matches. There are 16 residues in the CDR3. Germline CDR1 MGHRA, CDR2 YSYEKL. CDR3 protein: CASSQGPGTGLTEAFF. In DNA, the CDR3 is TGCGCCAGCAGCCAAGGACCGGGGACAGGGCTTACCGAAGCTTTCTTT.

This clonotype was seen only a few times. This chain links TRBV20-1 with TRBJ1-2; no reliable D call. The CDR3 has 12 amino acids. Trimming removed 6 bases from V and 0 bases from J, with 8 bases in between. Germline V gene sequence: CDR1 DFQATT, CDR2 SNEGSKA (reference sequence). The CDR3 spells CSAQTPNYGYTF. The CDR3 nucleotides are TGCAGTGCCCAGACACCTAACTATGGCTACACCTTC.

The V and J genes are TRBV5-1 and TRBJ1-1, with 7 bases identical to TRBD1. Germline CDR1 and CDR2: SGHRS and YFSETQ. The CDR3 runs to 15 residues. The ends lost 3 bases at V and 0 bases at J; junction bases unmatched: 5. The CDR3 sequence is CASSSGQNMNTEAFF. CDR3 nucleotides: TGCGCCAGCAGCTCGGGACAGAACATGAACACTGAAGCTTTCTTT. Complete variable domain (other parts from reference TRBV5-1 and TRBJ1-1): KAGVTQTPRYLIKTRGQQVTLSCSPISGHRSVSWYQQTPGQGLQFLFEYFSETQRNKGNFPGRFSGRQFSNSRSEMNVSTLELGDSALYLCASSSGQNMNTEAFFGQGTRLTVV.

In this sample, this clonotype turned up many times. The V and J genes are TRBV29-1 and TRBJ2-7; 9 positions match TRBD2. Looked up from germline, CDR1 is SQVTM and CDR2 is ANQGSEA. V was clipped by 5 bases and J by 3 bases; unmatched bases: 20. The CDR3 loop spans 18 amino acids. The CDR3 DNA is TGCAGCGTTCATCCCCGGGACAGTGGACTAGCGTTCCGCTACGAGCAGTACGTC. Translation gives CSVHPRDSGLAFRYEQYV.

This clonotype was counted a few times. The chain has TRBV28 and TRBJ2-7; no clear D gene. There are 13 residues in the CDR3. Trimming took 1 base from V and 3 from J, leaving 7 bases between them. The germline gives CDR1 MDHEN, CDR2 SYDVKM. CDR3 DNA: TGTGCCAGCAGTTTATTGAATAGCTACGAGCAGTACTTC. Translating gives CASSLLNSYEQYF. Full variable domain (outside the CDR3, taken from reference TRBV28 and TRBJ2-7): DVKVTQSSRYLVKRTGEKVFLECVQDMDHENMFWYRQDPGLGLRLIYFSYDVKMKEKGDIPEGYSVSREKKERFSLILESASTNQTSMYLCASSLLNSYEQYFGPGTRLTVT.

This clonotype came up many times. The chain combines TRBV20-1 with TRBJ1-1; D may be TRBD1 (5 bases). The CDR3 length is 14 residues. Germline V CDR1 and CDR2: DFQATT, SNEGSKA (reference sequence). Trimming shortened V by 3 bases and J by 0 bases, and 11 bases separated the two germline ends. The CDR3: CSASDDSVNTEAFF. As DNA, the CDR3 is TGCAGTGCTAGCGATGACAGCGTGAACACTGAAGCTTTCTTT.

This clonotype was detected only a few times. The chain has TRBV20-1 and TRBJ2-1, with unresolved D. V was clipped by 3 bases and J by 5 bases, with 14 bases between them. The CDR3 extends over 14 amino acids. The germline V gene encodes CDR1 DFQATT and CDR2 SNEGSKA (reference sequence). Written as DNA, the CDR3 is TGCAGTGCTAGGGCGGCATTCGGGCACAATGAGCAGTTCTTC. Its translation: CSARAAFGHNEQFF.

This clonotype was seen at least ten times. The CDR3 bases are TGTGCCAGCAGCCGCGGACAGGGGACCCCTGTTTTCTTT. Its translation: CASSRGQGTPVFF. The V gene is TRBV6-1, the J gene TRBJ1-1, with 9 bases fitting TRBD1. CDR1 is MNHNS, CDR2 SASEGT, per germline. V was pared by 6 bases and J by 13 bases, with 12 bases of the junction left unmatched. The CDR3 consists of 13 residues.

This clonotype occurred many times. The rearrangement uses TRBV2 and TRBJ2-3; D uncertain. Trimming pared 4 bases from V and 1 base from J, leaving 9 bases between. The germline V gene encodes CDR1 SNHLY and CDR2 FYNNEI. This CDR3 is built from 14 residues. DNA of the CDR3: TGTGCCAGCAGTGTAAACTCCCGCACAGATACGCAGTATTTT. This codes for CASSVNSRTDTQYF.

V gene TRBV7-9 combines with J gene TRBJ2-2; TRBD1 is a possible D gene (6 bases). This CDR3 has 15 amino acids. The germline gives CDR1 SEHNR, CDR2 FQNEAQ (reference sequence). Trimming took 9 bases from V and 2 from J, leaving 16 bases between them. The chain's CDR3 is CASSRGFLNTGELFF. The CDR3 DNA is TGTGCCAGTTCGAGGGGGTTTTTAAACACCGGGGAGCTGTTTTTT. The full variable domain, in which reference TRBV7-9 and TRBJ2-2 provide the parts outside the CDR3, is DTGVSQNPRHKITKRGQNVTFRCDPISEHNRLYWYRQTLGQGPEFLTYFQNEAQLEKSRLLSDRFSAERPKGSFSTLEIQRTEQGDSAMYLCASSRGFLNTGELFFGEGSRLTVL.

The CDR3 nucleotides are TGTGCCAGTGCTAAGGGACAGGGCACAGAGACCCAGTACTTC. Translation: CASAKGQGTETQYF. The chain joins TRBV9 to TRBJ2-5; 9 bases fit TRBD1. With V trimmed by 8 bases and J by 4 bases, 9 bases remained unmatched. From germline, CDR1 is SGDLS and CDR2 YYNGEE. The CDR3 covers 14 residues. The whole variable domain, remainder taken from reference TRBV9 and TRBJ2-5, is DSGVTQTPKHLITATGQRVTLRCSPRSGDLSVYWYQQSLDQGLQFLIQYYNGEERAKGNILERFSAQQFPDLHSELNLSSLELGDSALYFCASAKGQGTETQYFGPGTRLLVL.

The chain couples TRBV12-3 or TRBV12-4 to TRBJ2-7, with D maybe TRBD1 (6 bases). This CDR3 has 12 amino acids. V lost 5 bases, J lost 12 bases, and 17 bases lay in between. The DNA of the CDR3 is TGTGCCAGCAGTCCATCCCTGGCAGGGGCGTACTTC. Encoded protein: CASSPSLAGAYF.